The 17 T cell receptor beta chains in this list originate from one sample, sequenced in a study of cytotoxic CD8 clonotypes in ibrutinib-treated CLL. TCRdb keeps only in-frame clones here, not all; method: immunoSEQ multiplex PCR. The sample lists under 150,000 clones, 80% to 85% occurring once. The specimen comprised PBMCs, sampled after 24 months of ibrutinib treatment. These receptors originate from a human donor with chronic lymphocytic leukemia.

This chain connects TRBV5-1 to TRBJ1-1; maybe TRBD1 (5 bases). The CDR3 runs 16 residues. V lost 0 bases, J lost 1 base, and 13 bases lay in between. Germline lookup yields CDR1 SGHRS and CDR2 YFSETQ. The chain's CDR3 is CASSLEGSRGNTEAFF. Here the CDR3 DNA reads TGCGCCAGCAGCTTGGAGGGGTCGCGGGGGAACACTGAAGCTTTCTTT.

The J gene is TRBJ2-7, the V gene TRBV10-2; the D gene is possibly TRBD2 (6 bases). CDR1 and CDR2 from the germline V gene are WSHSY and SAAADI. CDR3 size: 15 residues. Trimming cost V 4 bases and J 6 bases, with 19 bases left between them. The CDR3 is CASSATSGGSGEQYF. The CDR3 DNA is TGCGCCAGCAGTGCAACCAGCGGAGGGTCAGGCGAGCAGTACTTC.

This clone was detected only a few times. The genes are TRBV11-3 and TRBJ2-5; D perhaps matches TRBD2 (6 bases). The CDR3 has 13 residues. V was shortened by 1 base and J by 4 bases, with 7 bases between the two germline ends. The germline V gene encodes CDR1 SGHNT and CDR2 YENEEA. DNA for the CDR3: TGTGCCAGCAGCTTAGCCGGGGGAGAGACCCAGTACTTC. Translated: CASSLAGGETQYF.

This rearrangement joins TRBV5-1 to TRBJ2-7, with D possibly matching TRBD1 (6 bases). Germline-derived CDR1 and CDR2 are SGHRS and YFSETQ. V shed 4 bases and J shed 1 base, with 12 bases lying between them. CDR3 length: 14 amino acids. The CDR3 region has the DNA TGCGCCAGCAGCGCCGACAGGTTTTCCTACGAGCAGTACTTC. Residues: CASSADRFSYEQYF.

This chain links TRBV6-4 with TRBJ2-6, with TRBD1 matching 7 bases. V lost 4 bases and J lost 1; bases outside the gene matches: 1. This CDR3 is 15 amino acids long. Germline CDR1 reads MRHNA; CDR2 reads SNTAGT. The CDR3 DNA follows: TGTGCCAGCAGTGCCAGGGGGTCTGGGGCCAACGTCCTGACTTTC. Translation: CASSARGSGANVLTF.

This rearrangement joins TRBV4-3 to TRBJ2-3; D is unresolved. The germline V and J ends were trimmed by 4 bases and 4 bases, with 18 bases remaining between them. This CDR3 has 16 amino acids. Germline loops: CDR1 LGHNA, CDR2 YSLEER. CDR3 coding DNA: TGCGCCAGCAGCCCCGGGCCAAGCCACGGAGCAGATACGCAGTATTTT. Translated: CASSPGPSHGADTQYF.

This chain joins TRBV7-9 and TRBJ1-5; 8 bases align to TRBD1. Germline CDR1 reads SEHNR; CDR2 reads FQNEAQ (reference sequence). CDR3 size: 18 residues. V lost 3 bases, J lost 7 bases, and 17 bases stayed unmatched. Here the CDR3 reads CASSFGTGSPSLRQPQHF. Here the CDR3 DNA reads TGTGCCAGCAGCTTCGGGACAGGCTCCCCTTCCCTCAGGCAGCCCCAGCATTTT.

The CDR3 loop is CASSSGPGANVLTF. CDR3 sequence (DNA): TGTGCCAGCAGTTCAGGGCCCGGGGCCAACGTCCTGACTTTC. The rearrangement joins TRBV6-4 to TRBJ2-6, with TRBD1 as a possible D gene (5 bases). V was pared by 5 bases and J by 4 bases, with 9 bases between. Germline CDR1 is MRHNA and CDR2 is SNTAGT. The CDR3 spans 14 residues.

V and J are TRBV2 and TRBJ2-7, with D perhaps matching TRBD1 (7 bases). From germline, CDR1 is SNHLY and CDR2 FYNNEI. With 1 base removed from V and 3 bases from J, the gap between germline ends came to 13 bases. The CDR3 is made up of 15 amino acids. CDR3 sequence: CASSEEAGQIYEQYF. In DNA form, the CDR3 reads TGTGCCAGCAGTGAAGAGGCGGGACAGATCTACGAGCAGTACTTC.

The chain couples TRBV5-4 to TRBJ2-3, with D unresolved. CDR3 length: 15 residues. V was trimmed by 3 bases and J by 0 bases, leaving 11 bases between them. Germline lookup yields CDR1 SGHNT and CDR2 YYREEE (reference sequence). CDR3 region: CASSSKGISTDTQYF. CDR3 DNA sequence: TGTGCCAGCAGCTCGAAAGGAATCAGCACAGATACGCAGTATTTT.

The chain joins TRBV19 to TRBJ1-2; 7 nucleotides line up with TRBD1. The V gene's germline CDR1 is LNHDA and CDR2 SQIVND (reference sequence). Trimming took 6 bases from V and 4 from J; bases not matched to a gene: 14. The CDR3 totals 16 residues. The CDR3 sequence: CASRDRRDRQVYGYTF. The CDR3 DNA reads TGTGCCAGTAGGGATCGCCGGGACAGACAAGTCTATGGCTACACCTTC.

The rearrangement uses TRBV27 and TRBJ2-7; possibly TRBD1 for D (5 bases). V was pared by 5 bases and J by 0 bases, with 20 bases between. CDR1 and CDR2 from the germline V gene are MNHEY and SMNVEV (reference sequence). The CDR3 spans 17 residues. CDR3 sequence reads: CASSPLSDSPHSYEQYF. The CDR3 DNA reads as TGTGCCAGCAGTCCCCTGAGTGACAGCCCACACTCCTACGAGCAGTACTTC.

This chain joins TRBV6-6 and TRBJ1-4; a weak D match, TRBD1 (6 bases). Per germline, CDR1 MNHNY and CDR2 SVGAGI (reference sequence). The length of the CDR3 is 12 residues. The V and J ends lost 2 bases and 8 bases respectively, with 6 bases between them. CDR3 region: CASSYDREKLFF. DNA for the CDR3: TGTGCCAGCAGTTACGACAGGGAAAAACTGTTTTTT.

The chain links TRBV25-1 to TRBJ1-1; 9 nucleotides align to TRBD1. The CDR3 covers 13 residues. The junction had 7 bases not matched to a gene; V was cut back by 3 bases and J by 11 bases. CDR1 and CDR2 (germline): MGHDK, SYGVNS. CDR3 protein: CASSDYRGLEAFF. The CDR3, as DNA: TGTGCCAGCAGTGACTACAGGGGGCTTGAGGCTTTCTTT.

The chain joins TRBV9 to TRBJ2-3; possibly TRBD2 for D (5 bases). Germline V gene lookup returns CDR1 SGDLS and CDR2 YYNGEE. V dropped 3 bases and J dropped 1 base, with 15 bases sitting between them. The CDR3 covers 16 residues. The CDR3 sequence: CASSDIRGLGTDTQYF. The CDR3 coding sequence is TGTGCCAGCAGCGACATTAGAGGGTTAGGCACAGATACGCAGTATTTT.

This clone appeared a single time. The CDR3 nucleotides read TGTGCCTGGAGAAGAAGGACAGTGTCCGAGCAGTACTTC. This sequence encodes CAWRRRTVSEQYF. The rearrangement joins TRBV30 to TRBJ2-7, with D possibly TRBD1 on 6 matching bases. This CDR3 spans 13 amino acids. V lost 3 bases, J lost 6 bases, and 15 bases lay in between. The germline gives CDR1 GTSNPN, CDR2 SVGIG (reference sequence). Full variable domain (remainder filled in from reference TRBV30 and TRBJ2-7): SQTIHQWPATLVQPVGSPLSLECTVEGTSNPNLYWYRQAAGRGLQLLFYSVGIGQISSEVPQNLSASRPQDRQFILSSKKLLLSDSGFYLCAWRRRTVSEQYFGPGTRLTVT.

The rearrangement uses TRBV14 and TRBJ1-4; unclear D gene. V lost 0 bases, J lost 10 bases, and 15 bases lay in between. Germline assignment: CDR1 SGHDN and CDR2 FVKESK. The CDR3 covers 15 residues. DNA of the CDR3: TGTGCCAGCAGCCAAGAGGTGGTCCCATTGGGAAAACTGTTTTTT. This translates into CASSQEVVPLGKLFF.